Below, one T cell receptor beta chain is given with its context. Antigen: not known. This sample is part of a study of cytomegalovirus exposure and HLA in healthy donors. Germline CDR1 reads PRHDT; CDR2 reads FYEKMQ (reference sequence). The CDR3 loop spans 14 amino acids. A multiplex PCR was run with 60 Vbeta primers and 13 Jbeta primers. Sequencing used immunoSEQ multiplex PCR; TCRdb keeps in-frame clones, though not all of them. This table has about 160,000 clones, over 70% appearing once. Study-wide results and caveats: In most subjects, TCR beta sequences reportedly gave accurate predictions of HLA-A and HLA-B alleles. A missense DCLRE1C variant was associated with V- and J-gene trimming of TCR beta chains in a later analysis, and an independent cohort replicated the association. The listing of roughly 160 TCR beta chains classed them as cytomegalovirus-associated.

The chain couples TRBV13 to TRBJ2-5, with D perhaps matching TRBD1 (6 bases). The tail of the sequence fits TRBJ2-7 better, so the J call may be wrong. The source is a woman aged 30 to 39 in good health and CMV-seronegative. Sequenced sample: PBMCs. CDR3 loop: CASSSRTASYEQYF. CDR3 sequence (DNA): TGTGCCAGCAGCTCCCGGACAGCCTCCTACGAGCAGTACTTC.